Here is one TCR beta chain with its context. From germline, CDR1 is MNHEY and CDR2 SVGAGI. The V gene lost 7 bases and the J gene lost 1 base, with 15 bases spanning the gap. The CDR3 sequence is 15 residues long. In the authors' workflow: Amplification of reference gene primers was used by the study to estimate nucleated cell counts. The assay was immunoSEQ multiplex PCR, and TCRdb's table has in-frame clones only and misses some. Clone size and the V and J calls come from that table; the DNA yielded D and trimming. The sample yields more than 350,000 clones, roughly nine tenths seen once. Seattle's cohort entered during active infection and was followed longitudinally. The data originate from a study of blood T cell repertoires in COVID-19. Study-level background: Some COVID-19 samples were acute and others convalescent; all came from the United States, Italy and Spain.

V and J are TRBV6-5 and TRBJ2-3; tentative D call: TRBD1 (5 bases). This receptor was taken from a young woman with COVID-19, enrolled during active disease. Sequences were obtained from peripheral blood. As DNA, the CDR3 is TGTGCCAGCACCAACGGGTGGGGCGGCACAGATACGCAGTATTTT. It translates to CASTNGWGGTDTQYF.